This TCR beta chain was recorded in a study of cytomegalovirus exposure and HLA in healthy donors (dated by TCRdb to about 2017). At the level of the whole study: An earlier analysis of some 600 of the donors reported 250 to 300 Gb of sequence data and 95 million to 120 million unique TCR beta sequences obtained from 150 million to 200 million T cells. An early release that covered about 600 HLA-typed donors contained about 300 gigabases of sequencing data and around 80 million unique TCR sequences. Among the approximately 430 genotyped donors, approximately 77% belonged to the genetic ancestry cluster associated with self-reported Caucasian donors. The study was designed to test whether signatures of past pathogen exposure could be identified by cataloging public T cell receptors. The T cell repertoires of some 700 subjects were profiled by immunosequencing and related to cytomegalovirus serostatus. Besides the first cohort of 666 subjects, a separate validation cohort made up of about 120 different subjects was used. To predict cytomegalovirus infection status, the study brought together high-throughput TCR immunosequencing, statistical association of individual TCRs with disease status, and machine learning. A later analysis re-examined previously published TCR beta repertoires from around 670 donors and added high-resolution HLA genotyping to investigate patterns of TCR occurrence. In the later analysis, no new phenotypic data were used to find candidate immune exposures; instead, reliance was placed on TCR beta sequences and their occurrence across donors. An earlier analysis of about 620 of the donors applied high-throughput TCR beta sequencing to assess whether each TCR beta V gene segment acted as functional or pseudogenic. Alongside the repertoire data, information on donor age, sex, ethnicity and CMV serostatus was compiled. In a later genetic analysis, genome-wide SNP genotypes for about 65% of the roughly 670 donors were used, and that subset was treated as a discovery cohort. Every discovery cohort repertoire had been produced on one sequencing platform. Class I and class II HLA loci were covered by the typing at four-digit resolution. Typing coverage varied by locus: 629-630 donors for A, B, C, DRB1 and DQB1; more than 500 for DQA1; about 570 for DPA1; 450 to 480 for DPB1. A handful of DR-DQ haplotypes were handled as single units for association and clustering because linkage in the cohort was strong. On average, around 230,000 unique TCR beta nucleotide sequences were sequenced per donor among about 400 genotyped donors of the cohort, with about 19% of those sequences being non-productive. Study-level results and caveats: In a later analysis, HLA-associated TCR beta chains showed more clonal expansion and lower generation probabilities than non-associated chains that were equally common. Roughly uniform sequencing depth across donors was assumed in presence/absence analyses, although this assumption may not hold. The sequencing pipeline was judged likely to have produced a cluster of highly shared sequence variants as a technical artifact. In this cohort, only TCR beta chains were sequenced, and detectable features were limited by the absence of alpha or paired-chain data. A later analysis reported that several top co-occurrence clusters appeared linked to parvovirus B19, influenza, CMV and Epstein-Barr virus. Around 16 rarely observed V segments, including chromosome 9 orphons, were excluded from the earlier analysis of approximately 500 of the donors because counts were too low. The authors suggested that the approach could potentially be generalized to other disease states and immunological phenotypes. Strong co-occurrence of HLA alleles, especially DR and DQ, made assigning TCR associations to individual alleles difficult. Linkage disequilibrium might explain the correlated functional status among segregating V segments, but an unknown experimental factor could not be excluded. Some IMGT-functional V segments, including TRBV6-2 and TRBV6-3, could not be told apart with the 87-base-pair reads, so those segments were excluded. Immune exposure information for the cohort was limited to CMV serostatus. According to a later analysis, TCR association rates differed among HLA loci, with DRB1 alleles showing the most associated TCRs and HLA-C alleles showing the fewest. Most TCR sequences were seen in very few donors, while some public TCRs were found in many individuals. Because some donors lacked HLA typing at each locus, the association tests relied only on the typed subset. Compared with the roughly 670-donor mean, donors in an Asian-associated ancestry cluster had fewer N-insertions in productive TCRs, according to a later genetic analysis. The study gave a list of around 170 TCR beta chains associated with cytomegalovirus. An earlier analysis of around 540 of the donors showed that most TCR beta V segments appeared in productive rearrangements either about 87% or about 30% of the time, which broadly matched IMGT annotations. In a later analysis, most CMV-associated TCR beta chains were found to appear HLA-restricted, with HLA associations seemingly driven largely by CMV exposure. Cytomegalovirus status was reported to be diagnosed by the classifier with high specificity and sensitivity in both the original and validation cohorts. In vitro tests confirmed that a few of the cytomegalovirus-associated TCR beta chains recognize cytomegalovirus antigens. A further reported finding was that TCR beta sequences accurately predicted the HLA-A and HLA-B alleles for most subjects in the first cohort. An association between a missense DCLRE1C variant and V-gene and J-gene trimming of TCR beta chains was found in a later genetic analysis and replicated in an independent cohort. A later analysis associated about 16,000 TCR beta sequences with specific HLA alleles at a false discovery rate of 0.05.

In this sample, this clone turned up once. The antigen this receptor binds is unknown. No quality values exist for individual bases; no much larger clone is one base distant. The germline V gene gives CDR1 as SGHRS and CDR2 as YFSETQ. The V end gives up 4 bases and the J end 2 bases, leaving 9 bases in the junction not matched to a gene. The CDR3 covers 16 residues, taking in both the cysteine and the phenylalanine. The entry retains the CDR3 DNA only, 48 bases that are in frame from base 1. The cohort consisted of 666 healthy bone marrow donors. Cohort members were all nominally healthy when sampled, although unrecorded immune exposures were likely present. The donor tested CMV seronegative and was one of the 352 seronegative cohort members. A peripheral blood sample was collected from each donor, and TCR beta sequencing was performed on peripheral blood mononuclear cells. The Qiagen DNeasy Blood Extraction Kit was used to extract genomic DNA from the blood cell samples.

Libraries were constructed by the immunoSEQ multiplex PCR assay. For the multiplex PCR, a mixture combining 60 forward primers for TCR Vbeta segments and 13 reverse primers for TCR Jbeta segments was used. A multiplex PCR assay on genomic DNA amplified the CDR3 region of rearranged TCR beta genes. The amplified TCR beta libraries were sequenced on the Illumina HiSeq System as 87-base-pair reads. The study's own analysis went as follows. A later analysis tallied tens of millions of unique TCR beta chains across the 700 or so repertoires, and 10 million to 11 million of those chains were shared by two or more donors. To remove PCR and sequencing errors, raw reads were error-corrected and collapsed into unique sequences using a nearest-neighbor algorithm that merged closely related sequences. CDR3 sequences were aligned to IMGT reference sequences to assign V, D and J gene segments. Each retained sequence needed at least a six-nucleotide match to both a V gene segment and a J gene segment. Rearrangements were called productive when the CDR3 lacked stop codons and stayed in frame with V and J; all others were non-productive. Following IMGT convention, CDR3 was defined as the stretch from the second conserved V-encoded cysteine up to the conserved J-encoded phenylalanine. Sequences without an unambiguous match to a single V gene segment were excluded from the earlier analysis of approximately 560 of the donors. An earlier analysis of a few hundred of the donors classified V segments as functional when productive rearrangements were above 56.7% and as segregating when the standard deviation between donors was above 5%. A statistical classification framework was built for diagnosing cytomegalovirus status from the catalog of TCR beta chain sequences. A later analysis assigned V and J genes by comparing TCR nucleotide sequences with IMGT/GENE-DB human TR gene sequences. A later analysis assigned CDR3 sequences and most-parsimonious VDJ recombination scenarios with the TCRdist pipeline. In a later analysis, each TCR beta chain was defined by its CDR3 amino acid sequence together with its V-gene family, and reads without a unique V-gene family were excluded. In a later analysis, 500 to 700 highly shared, low-generation-probability nucleotide sequences were removed to address suspected cross-contamination and a sequencing artifact. A later analysis calculated a clonal expansion index for each public chain from normalized within-repertoire ranks of inferred template counts. Generation probabilities in a later analysis came from a VDJ recombination model fitted to out-of-frame rearrangements, and those results were checked against IGoR. In a later analysis, TCR-TCR, TCR-HLA and TCR-CMV co-occurrence was scored with hypergeometric tests, and a repertoire-size bias correction was applied to TCR pairs. False discovery rates were estimated in a later analysis by permuting HLA or CMV assignments 20 times. In a later analysis, co-occurring TCRs were grouped using DBSCAN, and TCRdist sequence similarity was added for clustering within HLA-allele-positive subsets. Repertoires with fewer than 30,000 or more than 120,000 public chains were left out of co-occurrence clustering, as were about 5 repertoires with anomalous nucleotide sharing. This immuneACCESS table, as held by TCRdb, lists in-frame sequences with V and J called but not all clones. Of the missing ones, under half trace to an unresolved V gene in checked studies; the others have no known cause. Clone size and V and J calls were adopted from that table, with D and trimming inferred from the DNA. Counted in this sample were around 170,000 clones; around 86% of them appeared once. Approximately 0.8% of the sample comes from the top ten.

The TCR originated in a young woman in good health and CMV-seronegative. The sequencing input was PBMCs. The chain was built from TRBV5-1 and TRBJ2-3; 8 middle bases align to TRBD1. The DNA reads TGCGCCAGCAGCCAAGGACAGGGCGGGGTCACAGATACGCAGTATTTT. Translation gives CASSQGQGGVTDTQYF. With all but the CDR3 taken from the reference TRBV5-1 and TRBJ2-3 genes, the full variable domain is: KAGVTQTPRYLIKTRGQQVTLSCSPISGHRSVSWYQQTPGQGLQFLFEYFSETQRNKGNFPGRFSGRQFSNSRSEMNVSTLELGDSALYLCASSQGQGGVTDTQYFGPGTRLTVL.